The clone carrying this T cell receptor (beta chain) was found once. Original analysis: Amplification of reference gene primers provided the estimated nucleated cell counts. Profiled with immunoSEQ multiplex PCR; TCRdb holds only in-frame clones, not every one. V and J calls and clone size come straight from that table; D and trimming were deduced from the DNA. The repertoire holds around 130,000 clones, approximately 87% seen once, with less than 2.5% in the top ten. The data are from a study of blood T cell repertoires in COVID-19. The wider study: T cells, B-cell-depleted T cells, or PBMCs provided the cDNA or gDNA that served as material.

V shed 2 bases and J 5 bases; nucleotides not matched to a gene: 2. The CDR3 is 14 residues long. From germline, CDR1 is SGHTA and CDR2 FQGNSA. This chain links TRBV7-2 with TRBJ2-1, with 8 bases identical to TRBD1. The sequence was obtained from a woman aged 50 to 60 with acute or convalescent COVID-19. The sequenced material came from peripheral blood. The CDR3 reads CASSLRQGNNEQFF. As DNA, the CDR3 is TGTGCCAGCAGCTTACGACAGGGGAACAATGAGCAGTTCTTC.